This section outlines one T cell receptor (beta chain) sequence together with its context. Clones were sequenced by immunoSEQ multiplex PCR, and TCRdb holds only the in-frame ones, with some missing. The top ten clones hold about 9% of a sample with just over 150,000 clones, 75% to 90% of them seen once. This specimen belongs to a study of T cell responses to AZD1222 COVID-19 vaccine. Germline lookup yields CDR1 MNHEY and CDR2 SMNVEV (reference sequence). The CDR3 is 14 residues long. Trimming took 3 bases from V and 7 from J, leaving 13 bases between them. This sequence was found in an adult who received the AZD1222 COVID-19 vaccine. The chain uses TRBV27 and TRBJ2-1; TRBD1 is a possible D gene (6 bases). Sequenced material: peripheral blood, taken 28 days after the second AZD1222 dose. DNA of the CDR3: TGTGCCAGCAGTTTCTGGGGGCCTGCGAATGAGCAGTTCTTC. Translation gives CASSFWGPANEQFF.